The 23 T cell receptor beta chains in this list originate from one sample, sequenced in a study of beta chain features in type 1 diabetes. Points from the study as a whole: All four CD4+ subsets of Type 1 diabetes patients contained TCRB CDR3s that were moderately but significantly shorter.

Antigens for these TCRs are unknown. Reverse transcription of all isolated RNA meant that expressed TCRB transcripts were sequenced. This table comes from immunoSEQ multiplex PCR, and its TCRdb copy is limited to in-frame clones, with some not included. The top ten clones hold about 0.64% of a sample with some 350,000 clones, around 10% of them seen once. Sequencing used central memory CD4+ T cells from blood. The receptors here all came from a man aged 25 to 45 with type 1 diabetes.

CDR3 in DNA: TGCAGCGTTAAAAACAGGGATACCTACAATGAGCAGTTCTTC. Translating gives CSVKNRDTYNEQFF. J is TRBJ2-1 and V is TRBV29-1; a weak D match, TRBD1 (6 bases). CDR3 length equals 14 residues. The ends were cut back, 5 bases at V and 2 bases at J, with 13 bases in the middle. CDR1 and CDR2 from the germline V gene are SQVTM and ANQGSEA.

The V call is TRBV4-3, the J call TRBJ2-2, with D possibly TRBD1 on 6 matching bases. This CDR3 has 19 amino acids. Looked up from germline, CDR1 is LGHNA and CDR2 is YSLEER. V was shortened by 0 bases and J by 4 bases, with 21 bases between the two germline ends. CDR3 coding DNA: TGCGCCAGCAGCCAAGAAGTGGCACAGGGTCCCGTTGGCACCGGGGAGCTGTTTTTT. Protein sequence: CASSQEVAQGPVGTGELFF.

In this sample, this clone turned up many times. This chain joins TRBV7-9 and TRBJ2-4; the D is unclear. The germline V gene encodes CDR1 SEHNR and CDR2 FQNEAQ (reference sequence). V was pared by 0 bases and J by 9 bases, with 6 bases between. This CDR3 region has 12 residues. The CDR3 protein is CASSLAESIQYF. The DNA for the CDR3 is TGTGCCAGCAGCTTAGCCGAGAGCATTCAGTACTTC.

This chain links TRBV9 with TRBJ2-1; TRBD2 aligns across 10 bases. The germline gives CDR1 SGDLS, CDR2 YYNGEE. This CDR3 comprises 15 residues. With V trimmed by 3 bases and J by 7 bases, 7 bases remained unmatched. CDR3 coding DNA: TGTGCCAGCAGCGCAGCGGGAGGGCCGGAAAATGAGCAGTTCTTC. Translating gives CASSAAGGPENEQFF.

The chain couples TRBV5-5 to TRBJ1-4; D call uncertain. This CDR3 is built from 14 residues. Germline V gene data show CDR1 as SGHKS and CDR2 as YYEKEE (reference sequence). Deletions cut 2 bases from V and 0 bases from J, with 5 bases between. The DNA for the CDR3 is TGTGCCAGCAGCTTACTAGCAACTAATGAAAAACTGTTTTTT. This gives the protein CASSLLATNEKLFF. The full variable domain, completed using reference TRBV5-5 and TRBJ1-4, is DAGVTQSPTHLIKTRGQQVTLRCSPISGHKSVSWYQQVLGQGPQFIFQYYEKEERGRGNFPDRFSARQFPNYSSELNVNALLLGDSALYLCASSLLATNEKLFFGSGTQLSVL.

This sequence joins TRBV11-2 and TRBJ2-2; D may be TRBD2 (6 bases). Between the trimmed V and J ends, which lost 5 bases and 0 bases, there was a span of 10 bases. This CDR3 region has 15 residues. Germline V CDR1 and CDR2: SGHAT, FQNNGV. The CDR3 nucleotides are TGTGCCAGCAGCGAAAGCGGGCCGAACACCGGGGAGCTGTTTTTT. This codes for CASSESGPNTGELFF.

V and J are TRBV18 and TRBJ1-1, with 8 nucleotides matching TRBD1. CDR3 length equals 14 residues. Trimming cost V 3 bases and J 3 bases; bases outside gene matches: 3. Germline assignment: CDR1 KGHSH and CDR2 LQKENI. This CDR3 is CASSPDREHTEAFF. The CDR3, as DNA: TGTGCCAGCTCACCGGACAGGGAGCACACTGAAGCTTTCTTT.

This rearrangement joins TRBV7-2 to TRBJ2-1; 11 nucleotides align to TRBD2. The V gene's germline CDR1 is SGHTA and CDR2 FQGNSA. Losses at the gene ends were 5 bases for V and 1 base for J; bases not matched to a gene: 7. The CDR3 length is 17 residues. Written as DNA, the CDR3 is TGTGCCAGCAGCAGTCCTAGCGGGAGGAGGTCCTACAATGAGCAGTTCTTC. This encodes CASSSPSGRRSYNEQFF.

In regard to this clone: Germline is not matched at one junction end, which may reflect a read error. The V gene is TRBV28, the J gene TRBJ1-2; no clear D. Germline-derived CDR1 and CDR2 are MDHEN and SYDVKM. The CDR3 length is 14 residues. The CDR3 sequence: CASSLPGSNYGCTF. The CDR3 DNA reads TGTGCCAGCAGTTTACCGGGATCTAACTATGGCTGCACCTTC.

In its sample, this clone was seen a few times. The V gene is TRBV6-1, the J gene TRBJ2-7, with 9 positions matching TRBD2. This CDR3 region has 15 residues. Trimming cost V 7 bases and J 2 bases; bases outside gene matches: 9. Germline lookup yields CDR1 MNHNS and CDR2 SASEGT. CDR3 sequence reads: CASIPSGISAYEQYF. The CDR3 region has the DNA TGTGCCAGCATTCCTAGCGGGATTAGCGCCTACGAGCAGTACTTC.

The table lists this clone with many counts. The CDR3 DNA is TGTGCCAGCAGCTTTTCTCCCCGGGGGGAGACCCAGTACTTC. Amino acid sequence: CASSFSPRGETQYF. This chain uses TRBV11-1 with TRBJ2-5; possibly TRBD2 for D (6 bases). The CDR3 runs to 14 residues. Germline CDR1 and CDR2: SGHAT and FQDESV (reference sequence). V lost 3 bases to trimming and J lost 5 bases, with 13 bases between them.

CDR3 nucleotides: TGTGCCAGCAGCTCACTTCCGGGACTAGCGGTGGACGAGCAGTTCTTC. It translates to CASSSLPGLAVDEQFF. The chain recombines TRBV7-7 with TRBJ2-1, with TRBD2 matching 11 bases. Germline CDR1 is SSHAT and CDR2 is FNYEAQ (reference sequence). Germline trimming cut 4 bases from V and 10 bases from J; bases unmatched to any gene: 12. CDR3 length: 16 residues. Full variable domain (remainder filled in from reference TRBV7-7 and TRBJ2-1): GAGVSQSPRYKVTKRGQDVTLRCDPISSHATLYWYQQALGQGPEFLTYFNYEAQPDKSGLPSDRFSAERPEGSISTLTIQRTEQRDSAMYRCASSSLPGLAVDEQFFGPGTRLTVL.

The CDR3 loop is CASQGAYEQYF. Written as DNA, the CDR3 is TGTGCCAGTCAGGGGGCCTACGAGCAGTACTTC. V usage is TRBV19 and J usage is TRBJ2-7; 7 bases are a match to TRBD1. Germline V gene sequence: CDR1 LNHDA, CDR2 SQIVND (reference sequence). The ends lost 8 bases at V and 2 bases at J; junction bases unmatched: 0. The length of the CDR3 is 11 residues.

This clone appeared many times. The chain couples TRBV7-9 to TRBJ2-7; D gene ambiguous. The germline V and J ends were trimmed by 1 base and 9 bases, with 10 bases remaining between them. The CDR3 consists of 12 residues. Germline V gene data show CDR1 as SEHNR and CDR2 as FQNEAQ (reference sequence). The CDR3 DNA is TGTGCCAGCAGCTTAGAGTCTCTCGGGCAGTACTTC. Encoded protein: CASSLESLGQYF.

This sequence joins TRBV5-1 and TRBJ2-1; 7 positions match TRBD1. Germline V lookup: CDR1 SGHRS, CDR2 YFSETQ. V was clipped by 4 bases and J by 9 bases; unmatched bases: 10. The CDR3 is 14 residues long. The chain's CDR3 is CASSGTATVSEQFF. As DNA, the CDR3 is TGCGCCAGCAGCGGGACAGCCACCGTCAGTGAGCAGTTCTTC.

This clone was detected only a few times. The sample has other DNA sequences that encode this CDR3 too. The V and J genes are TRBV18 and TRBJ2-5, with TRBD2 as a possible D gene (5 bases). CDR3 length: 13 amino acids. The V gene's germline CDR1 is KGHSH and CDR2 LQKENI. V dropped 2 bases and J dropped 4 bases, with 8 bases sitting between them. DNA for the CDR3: TGTGCCAGCTCACCAGGAGGTGGAGAGACCCAGTACTTC. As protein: CASSPGGGETQYF.

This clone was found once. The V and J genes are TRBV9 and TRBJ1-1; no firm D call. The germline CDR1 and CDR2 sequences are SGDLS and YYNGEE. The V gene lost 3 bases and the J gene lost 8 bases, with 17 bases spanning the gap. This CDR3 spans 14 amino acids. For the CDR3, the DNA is TGTGCCAGCAGCGCCTCATTGGCCGCCCTGGAAGCTTTCTTT. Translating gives CASSASLAALEAFF.

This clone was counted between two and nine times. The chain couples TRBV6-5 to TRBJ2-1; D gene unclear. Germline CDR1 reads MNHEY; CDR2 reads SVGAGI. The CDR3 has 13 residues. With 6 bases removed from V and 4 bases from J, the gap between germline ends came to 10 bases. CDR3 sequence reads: CASSQDGYNEQFF. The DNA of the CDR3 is TGTGCCAGCAGCCAGGACGGGTACAATGAGCAGTTCTTC.

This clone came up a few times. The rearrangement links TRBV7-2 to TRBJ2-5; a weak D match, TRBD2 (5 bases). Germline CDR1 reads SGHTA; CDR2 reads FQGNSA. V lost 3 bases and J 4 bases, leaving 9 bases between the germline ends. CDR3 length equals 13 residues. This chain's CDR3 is CASSFTRAETQYF. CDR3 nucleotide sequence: TGTGCCAGCAGCTTCACTAGGGCAGAGACCCAGTACTTC.

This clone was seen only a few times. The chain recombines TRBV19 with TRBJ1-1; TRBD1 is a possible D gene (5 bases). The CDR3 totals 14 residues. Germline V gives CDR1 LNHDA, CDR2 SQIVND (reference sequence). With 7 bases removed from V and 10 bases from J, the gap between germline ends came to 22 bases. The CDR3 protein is CASTLRRDPLGAFF. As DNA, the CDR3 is TGTGCCAGTACTCTTCGGAGGGACCCGTTGGGAGCTTTCTTT.

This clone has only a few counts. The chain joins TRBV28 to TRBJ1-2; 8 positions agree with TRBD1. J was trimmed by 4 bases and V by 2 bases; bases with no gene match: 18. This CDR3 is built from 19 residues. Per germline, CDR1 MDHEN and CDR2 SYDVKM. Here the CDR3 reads CASSLHYGQGRSLFYGYTF. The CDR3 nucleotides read TGTGCCAGCAGTTTACACTACGGACAGGGAAGGTCCCTGTTCTATGGCTACACCTTC.

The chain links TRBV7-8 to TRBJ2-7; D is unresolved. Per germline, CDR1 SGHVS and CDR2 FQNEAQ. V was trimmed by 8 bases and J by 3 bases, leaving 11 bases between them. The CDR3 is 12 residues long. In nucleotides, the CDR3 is TGTGCCAGCGGGCAGAAGAACTACGAGCAGTACTTC. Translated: CASGQKNYEQYF. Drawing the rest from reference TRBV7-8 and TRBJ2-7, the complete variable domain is GAGVSQSPRYKVAKRGQDVALRCDPISGHVSLFWYQQALGQGPEFLTYFQNEAQLDKSGLPSDRFFAERPEGSVSTLKIQRTQQEDSAVYLCASGQKNYEQYFGPGTRLTVT.

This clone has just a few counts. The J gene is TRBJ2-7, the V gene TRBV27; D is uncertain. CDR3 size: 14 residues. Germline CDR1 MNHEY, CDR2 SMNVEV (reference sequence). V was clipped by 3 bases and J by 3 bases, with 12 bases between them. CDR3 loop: CASSFPSADYEQYF. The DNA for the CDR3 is TGTGCCAGCAGTTTTCCGAGCGCAGACTACGAGCAGTACTTC.